This is a list of T cell receptor beta chains from one sample in a study of CD8 T cells in Susac syndrome. TCRdb independently ran MiXCR on the immunoSEQ multiplex PCR reads; one entry per CDR3 protein. The table records fewer than 250,000 distinct CDR3 sequences, roughly 90% of them present only once. The sample comprised CD8+ T cells from PBMCs. These receptors all come from a human donor with multiple sclerosis. Each CDR3 is given with its conserved first and last residue. Fields, in order: clone size, J gene, D gene, V gene, CDR3 DNA, CDR3 protein. The D gene is left open where the match is weak. Size is omitted from some rows. Given values are once, few, many or a class for expanded clones.

clone_size: .; j_call: TRBJ2-5; d_call: .; v_call: TRBV18; cdr3_nt: TGTGCCAGCTCACCTACGAGCGGACCGTTAGAGACCCAGTACTTC; cdr3_aa: CASSPTSGPLETQYF
clone_size: once; j_call: TRBJ1-1; d_call: .; v_call: TRBV12-5; cdr3_nt: TGTGCTAGTGGTATCCAGGGATTCGGCACTGAAGCTTTCTTT; cdr3_aa: CASGIQGFGTEAFF
clone_size: once; j_call: TRBJ1-5; d_call: .; v_call: TRBV3-1; cdr3_nt: TGTGCCAGCAGCCAAAGAGGTCTAGGTCAGCCCCAGCATTTT; cdr3_aa: CASSQRGLGQPQHF
clone_size: .; j_call: TRBJ2-1; d_call: TRBD2; v_call: TRBV7-2; cdr3_nt: TGTGCCAGCAGCTTTCCGGGGGGGAGCTACAATGAGCAGTTCTTC; cdr3_aa: CASSFPGGSYNEQFF
clone_size: .; j_call: TRBJ2-7; d_call: .; v_call: TRBV11-2; cdr3_nt: TGTGCCAGCAGCTTACCCCGCGGTAGGCCCCCCTACGAGCAGTACTTC; cdr3_aa: CASSLPRGRPPYEQYF
clone_size: .; j_call: TRBJ2-3; d_call: TRBD2; v_call: TRBV10-3; cdr3_nt: TGTGCCATCAGCCCGACTAGCGGGCGGGACACAGATACGCAGTATTTT; cdr3_aa: CAISPTSGRDTDTQYF
clone_size: .; j_call: TRBJ2-1; d_call: .; v_call: TRBV27; cdr3_nt: TGTGCCAGCAGTCCCTATGGGGTGGATTACAATGAGCAGTTCTTC; cdr3_aa: CASSPYGVDYNEQFF
clone_size: .; j_call: TRBJ2-7; d_call: TRBD2; v_call: TRBV12-3/TRBV12-4; cdr3_nt: TGTGCCAGCAGTTTAGTTTCTAGCGGGAGGGCCGGGTACGAGCAGTACTTC; cdr3_aa: CASSLVSSGRAGYEQYF
clone_size: .; j_call: TRBJ2-2; d_call: .; v_call: TRBV24-1; cdr3_nt: TGTGCCACCAGTGATGGCAACAGGTACACCGGGGAGCTGTTTTTT; cdr3_aa: CATSDGNRYTGELFF
clone_size: once; j_call: TRBJ2-5; d_call: .; v_call: TRBV6-6; cdr3_nt: TGTGCCAGCAGTTACGGGGGGAACCGACAAGAGACCCAGTACTTC; cdr3_aa: CASSYGGNRQETQYF
clone_size: once; j_call: TRBJ2-7; d_call: .; v_call: TRBV28; cdr3_nt: TGTGCCAGCAGTTTTCAGGGGCAAAGCTCCTACGAGCAGTACTTC; cdr3_aa: CASSFQGQSSYEQYF
clone_size: .; j_call: TRBJ1-2; d_call: .; v_call: TRBV4-3; cdr3_nt: TGCGCCAGCAGCCAAGATATTTTCGACAGCAACTATGGCTACACCTTC; cdr3_aa: CASSQDIFDSNYGYTF
clone_size: .; j_call: TRBJ1-1; d_call: .; v_call: TRBV5-6; cdr3_nt: TGTGCCAGCAGCTTGGGCAGATTTCCTGAAGCTTTCTTT; cdr3_aa: CASSLGRFPEAFF
clone_size: .; j_call: TRBJ2-2; d_call: .; v_call: TRBV11-2; cdr3_nt: TGTGCCAGCAGTGGGGGGGCCACCGGGGAGCTGTTTTTT; cdr3_aa: CASSGGATGELFF
clone_size: .; j_call: TRBJ1-1; d_call: .; v_call: TRBV4-3; cdr3_nt: TGCGCCAGCAGCCAAGAGCAGACGTTGAACACTGAAGCTTTCTTT; cdr3_aa: CASSQEQTLNTEAFF
clone_size: .; j_call: TRBJ2-1; d_call: .; v_call: TRBV12-3/TRBV12-4; cdr3_nt: TGTGCCAGCAGTTTTAGCTCCTACAATGAGCAGTTCTTC; cdr3_aa: CASSFSSYNEQFF
clone_size: .; j_call: TRBJ2-3; d_call: TRBD2; v_call: TRBV20-1; cdr3_nt: TGCAGTGCTCGTGGACTAGCTCTTCCCACAAGCACAGATACGCAGTATTTT; cdr3_aa: CSARGLALPTSTDTQYF
clone_size: .; j_call: TRBJ1-1; d_call: .; v_call: TRBV7-4; cdr3_nt: TGTGCCAGCATCCGCGGCAGGTACACTGAAGCTTTCTTT; cdr3_aa: CASIRGRYTEAFF
clone_size: .; j_call: TRBJ1-2; d_call: TRBD1; v_call: TRBV20-1; cdr3_nt: TGCAGTGCTACGGGACAGGGACGGGGAGGCTACACCTTC; cdr3_aa: CSATGQGRGGYTF
clone_size: .; j_call: TRBJ1-1; d_call: TRBD1; v_call: TRBV7-9; cdr3_nt: TGTGCCAGCTTAGCTCCCGACAGGGGGAACACTGAAGCTTTCTTT; cdr3_aa: CASLAPDRGNTEAFF
clone_size: .; j_call: TRBJ2-7; d_call: .; v_call: TRBV19; cdr3_nt: TGTGCCAGTAGTATAAGTGCTAGCAACTACGAGCAGTACTTC; cdr3_aa: CASSISASNYEQYF
clone_size: .; j_call: TRBJ2-3; d_call: TRBD2; v_call: TRBV6-1; cdr3_nt: TGTGCCAGCAGTGAAGCTAGCGGGGGGGGTGCAGATACGCAGTATTTT; cdr3_aa: CASSEASGGGADTQYF
clone_size: .; j_call: TRBJ1-5; d_call: .; v_call: TRBV7-8; cdr3_nt: TGTGCCAGCAGCCCAGGGACCGGTTATAGCAATCAGCCCCAGCATTTT; cdr3_aa: CASSPGTGYSNQPQHF
clone_size: .; j_call: TRBJ2-2; d_call: TRBD1; v_call: TRBV12-3/TRBV12-4; cdr3_nt: TGTGCCAGCACCTTGGGGGAGAGGACAGGGGTCGTTGGCACCGGGGAGCTGTTTTTT; cdr3_aa: CASTLGERTGVVGTGELFF
clone_size: .; j_call: TRBJ2-4; d_call: .; v_call: TRBV5-6; cdr3_nt: TGTGCCAGCAGCTTGCTTGGGGGCCGGGGAAACATTCAGTACTTC; cdr3_aa: CASSLLGGRGNIQYF
clone_size: .; j_call: TRBJ2-7; d_call: TRBD1; v_call: TRBV9; cdr3_nt: TGTGCCAGCAGCGTAGGAAGACAGGGGGCCGACGAGCAGTACTTC; cdr3_aa: CASSVGRQGADEQYF
clone_size: .; j_call: TRBJ2-1; d_call: .; v_call: TRBV7-3; cdr3_nt: TGTGCCAGCAGCTCCACAGGGAGCGGGTACAATGAGCAGTTCTTC; cdr3_aa: CASSSTGSGYNEQFF
clone_size: .; j_call: TRBJ2-5; d_call: TRBD1; v_call: TRBV5-6; cdr3_nt: TGTGCCAGCAGCTTTGGATTAGAGGGGGCTCTGGGAGAGACCCAGTACTTC; cdr3_aa: CASSFGLEGALGETQYF
clone_size: .; j_call: TRBJ2-1; d_call: .; v_call: TRBV5-1; cdr3_nt: TGCGCCAGCAGCTTTCCGGACAGCAGCTCCTACAATGAGCAGTTCTTC; cdr3_aa: CASSFPDSSSYNEQFF
clone_size: .; j_call: TRBJ1-2; d_call: .; v_call: TRBV12-3/TRBV12-4; cdr3_nt: TGTGCCAGCAGTTCGGGGAACAACTATGGCTACACCTTC; cdr3_aa: CASSSGNNYGYTF
clone_size: .; j_call: TRBJ2-1; d_call: TRBD2; v_call: TRBV6-4; cdr3_nt: TGTGCCAGCAGTAGGACTAGCGGGGGGAACAATGAGCAGTTCTTC; cdr3_aa: CASSRTSGGNNEQFF
clone_size: .; j_call: TRBJ2-1; d_call: TRBD2; v_call: TRBV10-2; cdr3_nt: TGCGCCAGCAGTGTCGCGCGACTAGCGGAGAACAATGAGCAGTTCTTC; cdr3_aa: CASSVARLAENNEQFF
clone_size: .; j_call: TRBJ2-3; d_call: .; v_call: TRBV24-1; cdr3_nt: TGTGCCACCAGTGATTTCCAGACGGATACGCAGTATTTT; cdr3_aa: CATSDFQTDTQYF
clone_size: .; j_call: TRBJ2-3; d_call: .; v_call: TRBV6-5; cdr3_nt: TGTGCCAGCAGTTACTCGATTAGTGCAGATACGCAGTATTTT; cdr3_aa: CASSYSISADTQYF
clone_size: .; j_call: TRBJ2-2; d_call: TRBD2; v_call: TRBV2; cdr3_nt: TGTGCCAGCATTGTCGCGTCGGAGCGGGAGTGGGCCGGGGAGCTGTTTTTT; cdr3_aa: CASIVASEREWAGELFF
clone_size: once; j_call: TRBJ2-7; d_call: .; v_call: TRBV27; cdr3_nt: TGTGCCAGCAGTCCTAGCGCCCCCTCCTACGAGCAGTACTTC; cdr3_aa: CASSPSAPSYEQYF
clone_size: .; j_call: TRBJ1-5; d_call: .; v_call: TRBV2; cdr3_nt: TGTGCCAGCAGTGAAAGGGGTCGTGTGTATGGCACCGCTAACAATCAGCCCCAGCATTTT; cdr3_aa: CASSERGRVYGTANNQPQHF
clone_size: .; j_call: TRBJ2-7; d_call: .; v_call: TRBV29-1; cdr3_nt: TGCAGCGTTGTCCCTACCCAGGACCCTCTTCAAAACCCAGCAAGGCTATACGAGCAGTACTTC; cdr3_aa: CSVVPTQDPLQNPARLYEQYF
clone_size: few; j_call: TRBJ1-2; d_call: .; v_call: TRBV18; cdr3_nt: TGTGCCAGCTCACCATTGCCAGGGAGTAACTATGGCTACACCTTC; cdr3_aa: CASSPLPGSNYGYTF
clone_size: .; j_call: TRBJ2-3; d_call: TRBD2; v_call: TRBV30; cdr3_nt: TGTGCCTGGAGTGTACTAGGCGGGAGAGGAGATACGCAGTATTTT; cdr3_aa: CAWSVLGGRGDTQYF
clone_size: .; j_call: TRBJ2-1; d_call: TRBD2; v_call: TRBV7-9; cdr3_nt: TGTGCCAGCAGCTCCACACTAGGGACTAGCGGGACAATGAGCGATGAGCAGTTCTTC; cdr3_aa: CASSSTLGTSGTMSDEQFF
clone_size: .; j_call: TRBJ2-7; d_call: TRBD2; v_call: TRBV6-5; cdr3_nt: TGTGCCAGCACCCCCTCACCGGGACTAGCCTACGAGCAGTACTTC; cdr3_aa: CASTPSPGLAYEQYF